This T cell receptor (beta chain) was identified in a study of cytomegalovirus exposure and HLA in healthy donors. On the study more broadly: The approximately 680 first-cohort repertoires and the 95 to 150 validation repertoires shared the same platform, a later analysis reported.

The donors were members of the validation cohort comprising over a hundred subjects, separate from the approximately 630-subject first cohort. Profiling relied on immunoSEQ multiplex PCR, and the TCRdb table lists in-frame clones only, not all of them. The data contain more than 150,000 clones, 84% of them singletons. From germline, CDR1 is MNHNS and CDR2 SASEGT. Unmatched junction bases numbered 6, after V lost 4 bases and J lost 0 bases. CDR3 length: 16 amino acids. A remark on this clone: Its antigen is not identified.

Regarding the study as a whole: Rarity marked most TCR sequences, yet some public TCRs occurred in many donors.

The rearrangement joins TRBV6-1 to TRBJ1-5; 7 positions agree with TRBD1. The sequence was collected from a man aged 18 to 29 in good health and CMV-seropositive. Specimen: PBMCs. In nucleotides, the CDR3 is TGTGCCAGCAGTGCAGGGGGAGGATATAGCAATCAGCCCCAGCATTTT. As protein: CASSAGGGYSNQPQHF.